The 22 T cell receptor beta chains listed next were all sequenced from one sample in a study of shared clonotypes between healthy human individuals. Produced via immunoSEQ multiplex PCR; TCRdb's table is partial and in-frame only. The sample includes approximately 2,300,000 clones, 92% of them seen just once. What was sequenced was naive CD4+ T cells from PBMCs. The subset denotes: CD45RA+ positively selected. The receptors stem from a young man in good health. Some clones in this sample may be carry-over from other donors' samples.

The chain has TRBV4-3 and TRBJ2-1; 9 bases are shared with TRBD2. From germline, CDR1 is LGHNA and CDR2 YSLEER. V was clipped by 0 bases and J by 9 bases; unmatched bases: 18. The CDR3 covers 19 residues. The CDR3 nucleotides are TGCGCCAGCAGCCAAGACTGGAGCGGTAGCGGGAGATTGAGGGGTGAGCAGTTCTTC. As protein: CASSQDWSGSGRLRGEQFF.

The chain links TRBV4-1 to TRBJ2-3; D is uncertain. With 1 base removed from V and 3 bases from J, the gap between germline ends came to 5 bases. This CDR3 has 13 residues. Germline CDR1 and CDR2: MGHRA and YSYEKL. CDR3 nucleotide sequence: TGCGCCAGCAGCCAAGCAAGGACAGATACGCAGTATTTT. It encodes CASSQARTDTQYF.

This chain uses TRBV11-2 with TRBJ2-3, with 11 nucleotides matching TRBD1. V gave up 2 bases and J gave up 3 bases; unmatched junction bases: 7. Germline V gives CDR1 SGHAT, CDR2 FQNNGV. The CDR3 covers 17 residues. In DNA, the CDR3 is TGTGCCAGCAGCTTACGGGCGGGACAGGGGGGTACAGATACGCAGTATTTT. Residues: CASSLRAGQGGTDTQYF.

This clone has just a few counts. The CDR3: CAWTNGGSFTDTQYF. The CDR3 DNA is TGTGCCTGGACCAACGGGGGCAGTTTCACAGATACGCAGTATTTT. The rearrangement links TRBV30 to TRBJ2-3; the D call may be TRBD1 or TRBD2 (6 bases each). The CDR3 consists of 15 residues. The V and J ends lost 4 bases and 2 bases respectively, with 16 bases between them. Germline CDR1 reads GTSNPN; CDR2 reads SVGIG (reference sequence).

The chain employs TRBV7-7 and TRBJ2-2; D tentatively fits TRBD1 or TRBD2 (6 bases each). The CDR3 sequence is 15 residues long. V was trimmed by 5 bases and J by 4 bases, leaving 14 bases between them. Germline CDR1 is SSHAT and CDR2 is FNYEAQ (reference sequence). The CDR3 DNA follows: TGTGCCAGCAGCCCCAAGGGGGGAGGCACCGGGGAGCTGTTTTTT. This codes for CASSPKGGGTGELFF.

Details on this clone: Other DNA sequences in this specimen translate into the identical CDR3. This sequence joins TRBV29-1 and TRBJ2-3; D gene ambiguous. The V gene lost 2 bases and the J gene lost 1 base, with 4 bases spanning the gap. The germline V gene has CDR1 SQVTM and CDR2 ANQGSEA. CDR3 size: 12 residues. The CDR3 DNA sequence: TGCAGCGTTGAATCCGGCACAGATACGCAGTATTTT. It yields the protein CSVESGTDTQYF.

The chain combines TRBV6-1 with TRBJ2-5; D is unclear. This CDR3 spans 14 amino acids. Germline-derived CDR1 and CDR2 are MNHNS and SASEGT. The V gene lost 4 bases and the J gene lost 2 bases, with 11 bases spanning the gap. Here the CDR3 DNA reads TGTGCCAGCAGTGGAGGACGGTATCAAGAGACCCAGTACTTC. This encodes CASSGGRYQETQYF.

The chain couples TRBV15 to TRBJ2-7; 8 bases fit TRBD1. CDR3 length: 15 residues. V gave up 1 base and J gave up 6 bases; unmatched junction bases: 8. Germline V lookup: CDR1 LNHNV, CDR2 YYDKDF (reference sequence). The CDR3 protein is CATSRGTGLFGEQYF. The DNA for the CDR3 is TGTGCCACCAGCAGAGGGACAGGGTTGTTTGGCGAGCAGTACTTC.

The chain uses TRBV9 and TRBJ2-1; D is undetermined. The CDR3 extends over 16 amino acids. V lost 0 bases to trimming and J lost 0 bases, with 10 bases between them. Per germline, CDR1 SGDLS and CDR2 YYNGEE. This CDR3 reads CASSVEVESSYNEQFF. CDR3 coding DNA: TGTGCCAGCAGCGTAGAGGTAGAGAGCTCCTACAATGAGCAGTTCTTC. Complete variable domain (other parts from reference TRBV9 and TRBJ2-1): DSGVTQTPKHLITATGQRVTLRCSPRSGDLSVYWYQQSLDQGLQFLIQYYNGEERAKGNILERFSAQQFPDLHSELNLSSLELGDSALYFCASSVEVESSYNEQFFGPGTRLTVL.

The genes are TRBV7-9 and TRBJ2-5, with D possibly TRBD2 on 6 matching bases. V was trimmed by 6 bases and J by 5 bases, leaving 16 bases between them. Per germline, CDR1 SEHNR and CDR2 FQNEAQ (reference sequence). The CDR3 runs 14 residues. In DNA, the CDR3 is TGTGCCAGCAGTCTAGCGAGGATTCCGGAGACCCAGTACTTC. The encoded protein is CASSLARIPETQYF.

The J gene is TRBJ1-5, the V gene TRBV28; 11 positions agree with TRBD1. Per the germline V gene, CDR1 is MDHEN and CDR2 is SYDVKM. The trim removed 7 bases at V and 5 bases at J, leaving 10 bases unmatched. This CDR3 contains 16 residues. CDR3 coding DNA: TGTGCCAGCAAGCTCGGAGGGACAGGGGGTTATCAGCCCCAGCATTTT. Translating it yields CASKLGGTGGYQPQHF.

The chain couples TRBV27 to TRBJ1-1; tentatively, D is TRBD1 (6 bases). The ends were cut back, 7 bases at V and 1 base at J, with 19 bases in the middle. The CDR3 runs 16 residues. The germline CDR1 and CDR2 sequences are MNHEY and SMNVEV (reference sequence). CDR3 DNA: TGTGCCAGCAAAGCCGAGGGGGTCCCTCCGAACACTGAAGCTTTCTTT. Protein sequence: CASKAEGVPPNTEAFF.

The chain couples TRBV5-1 to TRBJ2-5, with D perhaps being TRBD1 or TRBD2 (5 bases each). Germline CDR1 reads SGHRS; CDR2 reads YFSETQ. The germline V and J ends were trimmed by 1 base and 5 bases, with 9 bases remaining between them. This CDR3 region has 13 residues. CDR3 in amino acids: CASSLWGSETQYF. The CDR3 nucleotides are TGCGCCAGCAGCTTGTGGGGGTCGGAGACCCAGTACTTC.

This sequence joins TRBV7-9 and TRBJ2-5, with D unresolved. CDR3 size: 12 residues. Trimming removed 7 bases at V and 1 base at J, with 7 bases between. Germline loops: CDR1 SEHNR, CDR2 FQNEAQ (reference sequence). For the CDR3, the DNA is TGTGCCAGCACCCCGTCCCAAGAGACCCAGTACTTC. This encodes CASTPSQETQYF.

V is TRBV7-9 and J is TRBJ2-3; 14 nucleotides align to TRBD2. The germline CDR1 and CDR2 sequences are SEHNR and FQNEAQ (reference sequence). The CDR3 has 19 amino acids. V lost 4 bases to trimming and J lost 2 bases; unmatched junction nucleotides: 11. The CDR3 spells CASSYVRTSGRLLTDTQYF. Here the CDR3 DNA reads TGTGCCAGCAGCTACGTACGGACTAGCGGGAGGCTCCTCACAGATACGCAGTATTTT.

V and J are TRBV5-4 and TRBJ1-5; D ambiguous. The CDR3 covers 15 residues. Germline values: CDR1 SGHNT, CDR2 YYREEE (reference sequence). V lost 1 base to trimming and J lost 6 bases, with 14 bases between them. Here the CDR3 DNA reads TGTGCCAGCAGCTTGAACGGTGGTAACGGTCAGCCCCAGCATTTT. It specifies CASSLNGGNGQPQHF. Looking up the rest from reference TRBV5-4 and TRBJ1-5 gives the full variable domain: ETGVTQSPTHLIKTRGQQVTLRCSSQSGHNTVSWYQQALGQGPQFIFQYYREEENGRGNFPPRFSGLQFPNYSSELNVNALELDDSALYLCASSLNGGNGQPQHFGDGTRLSIL.

The chain combines TRBV7-3 with TRBJ2-1; 7 nucleotides agree with TRBD2. Trimming at V came to 2 bases and at J to 6 bases, leaving 7 bases not matched to a gene. This CDR3 region has 15 residues. CDR1 is SGHTA, CDR2 FQGTGA, per germline. The DNA of the CDR3 is TGTGCCAGCAGCTTATTACTAGCGCCTTTCAATGAGCAGTTCTTC. It yields the protein CASSLLLAPFNEQFF. The variable domain in full, completed from reference TRBV7-3 and TRBJ2-1, reads GAGVSQTPSNKVTEKGKYVELRCDPISGHTALYWYRQSLGQGPEFLIYFQGTGAADDSGLPNDRFFAVRPEGSVSTLKIQRTERGDSAVYLCASSLLLAPFNEQFFGPGTRLTVL.

The chain employs TRBV2 and TRBJ1-1; 9 bases agree with TRBD1. The length of the CDR3 is 14 residues. The V segment lost 11 bases and the J segment 2 bases; nucleotides outside the gene matches: 9. The germline V gene encodes CDR1 SNHLY and CDR2 FYNNEI. The CDR3 is CADKLGQGNTEAFF. CDR3 DNA: TGTGCCGACAAACTGGGACAGGGTAACACTGAAGCTTTCTTT.

The rearrangement uses TRBV11-3 and TRBJ2-2; D is perhaps TRBD1 (6 bases). The V and J ends lost 8 bases and 0 bases respectively, with 10 bases between them. CDR3 length equals 14 residues. Germline V lookup: CDR1 SGHNT, CDR2 YENEEA. CDR3 amino acids: CASSTGTNTGELFF. CDR3 nucleotides: TGTGCCAGCTCCACAGGGACGAACACCGGGGAGCTGTTTTTT.

This rearrangement joins TRBV5-4 to TRBJ2-3; 8 bases are a match to TRBD2. Trimming cost V 0 bases and J 1 base; bases outside gene matches: 4. The CDR3 length is 16 residues. Germline CDR1 reads SGHNT; CDR2 reads YYREEE (reference sequence). CDR3 bases: TGTGCCAGCAGCTTGGGACCGGGACTAGGCACAGATACGCAGTATTTT. This encodes CASSLGPGLGTDTQYF.

The V gene is TRBV6-1, the J gene TRBJ2-3, with a possible D match to TRBD2 (5 bases). There are 13 residues in the CDR3. V lost 2 bases and J 7 bases, leaving 10 bases between the germline ends. In germline, CDR1 is MNHNS, CDR2 SASEGT. The CDR3 DNA reads TGTGCCAGCAGTGAACATACTAGTCATACGCAGTATTTT. Translation gives CASSEHTSHTQYF.

V and J are TRBV28 and TRBJ2-6; 7 bases align to TRBD1. The CDR3 is 18 amino acids. V trimming: 4 bases; J trimming: 0 bases; junction bases outside the gene matches: 9. Germline lookup yields CDR1 MDHEN and CDR2 SYDVKM. The CDR3 bases are TGTGCCAGCAGTTCATTGGACAGGTGGAGCTCTGGGGCCAACGTCCTGACTTTC. Its protein product is CASSSLDRWSSGANVLTF.